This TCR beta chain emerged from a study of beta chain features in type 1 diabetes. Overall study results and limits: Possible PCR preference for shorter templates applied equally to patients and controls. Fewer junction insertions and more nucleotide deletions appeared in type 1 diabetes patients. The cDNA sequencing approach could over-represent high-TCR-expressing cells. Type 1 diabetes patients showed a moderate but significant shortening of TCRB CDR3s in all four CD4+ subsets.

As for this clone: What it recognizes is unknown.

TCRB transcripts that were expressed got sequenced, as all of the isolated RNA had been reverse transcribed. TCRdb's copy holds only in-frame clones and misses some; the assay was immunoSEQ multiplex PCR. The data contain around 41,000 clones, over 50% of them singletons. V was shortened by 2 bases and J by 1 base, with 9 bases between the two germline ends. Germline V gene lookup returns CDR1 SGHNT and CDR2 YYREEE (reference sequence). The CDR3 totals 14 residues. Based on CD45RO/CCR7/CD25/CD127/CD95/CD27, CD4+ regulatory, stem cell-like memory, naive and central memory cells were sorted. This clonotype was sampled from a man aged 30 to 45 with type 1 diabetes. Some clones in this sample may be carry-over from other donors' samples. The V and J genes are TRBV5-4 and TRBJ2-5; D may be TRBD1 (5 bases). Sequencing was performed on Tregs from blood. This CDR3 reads CASSFARAQETQYF. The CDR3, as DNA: TGTGCCAGCAGCTTCGCCAGGGCCCAAGAGACCCAGTACTTC.